The 8 T cell receptor beta chains below all came from one sample that was sequenced in a study of early T cells in non-severe SARS-CoV-2 infection. One entry per CDR3 protein, called by TCRdb with MiXCR from the 5' RACE reads. The sample lists tens of thousands of distinct CDR3 sequences, 5.5% to 6.5% occurring once. Sequenced: whole blood. The receptors were gathered from an adult who was a healthcare worker with PCR-confirmed SARS-CoV-2 infection or an uninfected control (not recorded which).

This clonotype was seen at least ten times. The chain carries TRBV7-8 and TRBJ2-3; 7 bases are shared with TRBD2. Germline V lookup: CDR1 SGHVS, CDR2 FQNEAQ. This CDR3 comprises 16 residues. V lost 1 base, J lost 1 base, and 5 bases stayed unmatched. The CDR3 spells CASSLGSAGGTDTQYF. The CDR3 DNA reads TGTGCCAGCAGCTTAGGGAGTGCGGGGGGCACAGATACGCAGTATTTT.

This clonotype was observed at least ten times. No DNA is shown, since the ends of the CDR3 on it are uncertain; the CDR3 is the one TCRdb lists. V gene TRBV6-5 combines with J gene TRBJ1-1. The CDR3 contains 14 residues when both ends are counted. CDR1 is MNHEY, CDR2 SVGAGI, per germline. CDR3 amino acids: CASSYFGENTEAFF.

This clonotype has a count of ten or more. This CDR3 reads CAISEGNYGYTF. CDR3 coding DNA: TGTGCCATCAGTGAGGGTAACTATGGCTACACCTTC. V and J are TRBV10-3 and TRBJ1-2, with D hard to call. V was trimmed by 2 bases and J by 1 base, leaving 2 bases between them. The CDR3 contains 12 residues. Looked up from germline, CDR1 is ENHRY and CDR2 is SYGVKD.

In its sample, this clonotype was seen many times. The chain is built from TRBV15 and TRBJ2-3, with D unresolved. Looked up from germline, CDR1 is LNHNV and CDR2 is YYDKDF (reference sequence). The CDR3 runs 15 residues. V was shortened by 0 bases and J by 2 bases, with 9 bases between the two germline ends. CDR3 DNA: TGTGCCACCAGCAGAGATCCTGAGTACACAGATACGCAGTATTTT. The encoded protein is CATSRDPEYTDTQYF. The whole variable domain, filled in from reference TRBV15 and TRBJ2-3, reads DAMVIQNPRYQVTQFGKPVTLSCSQTLNHNVMYWYQQKSSQAPKLLFHYYDKDFNNEADTPDNFQSRRPNTSFCFLDIRSPGLGDTAMYLCATSRDPEYTDTQYFGPGTRLTVL.

The rearrangement joins TRBV18 to TRBJ2-2; 10 positions agree with TRBD1. Per germline, CDR1 KGHSH and CDR2 LQKENI. Trimming at V came to 3 bases and at J to 3 bases, leaving 4 bases not matched to a gene. The CDR3 spans 16 residues. The CDR3 reads CASSPGTGDDTGELFF. The CDR3 region has the DNA TGTGCCAGCTCACCTGGGACAGGGGATGACACCGGGGAGCTGTTTTTT. Full variable domain (missing parts from reference TRBV18 and TRBJ2-2): NAGVMQNPRHLVRRRGQEARLRCSPMKGHSHVYWYRQLPEEGLKFMVYLQKENIIDESGMPKERFSAEFPKEGPSILRIQQVVRGDSAAYFCASSPGTGDDTGELFFGEGSRLTVL.

This clonotype occurred many times. This chain links TRBV24-1 with TRBJ2-2, with D possibly being TRBD2 (6 bases). Germline V lookup: CDR1 KGHDR, CDR2 SFDVKD. The germline V and J ends were trimmed by 10 bases and 0 bases, with 8 bases remaining between them. The CDR3 is 13 amino acids. DNA for the CDR3: TGTGCCACGGGGGACTCGAACACCGGGGAGCTGTTTTTT. This translates into CATGDSNTGELFF.

This clonotype was recorded at least ten times. The chain joins TRBV7-9 to TRBJ2-7; possibly TRBD2 for D (5 bases). Between the trimmed V and J ends, which lost 3 bases and 1 base, there was a span of 10 bases. The germline V gene encodes CDR1 SEHNR and CDR2 FQNEAQ (reference sequence). This CDR3 is built from 14 residues. The CDR3 spells CASSFLASSYEQYF. In nucleotides, the CDR3 is TGTGCCAGCAGCTTCCTAGCTTCATCCTACGAGCAGTACTTC.

This clonotype was seen only a few times. V gene TRBV7-9 combines with J gene TRBJ2-5, with TRBD1 as a possible D gene (6 bases). Germline CDR1 SEHNR, CDR2 FQNEAQ (reference sequence). The CDR3 has 15 amino acids. V lost 8 bases and J 5 bases, leaving 21 bases between the germline ends. The DNA of the CDR3 is TGTGCCAGCGGGGACGTTGAAACAGGGACGGAGACCCAGTACTTC. The encoded protein is CASGDVETGTETQYF.